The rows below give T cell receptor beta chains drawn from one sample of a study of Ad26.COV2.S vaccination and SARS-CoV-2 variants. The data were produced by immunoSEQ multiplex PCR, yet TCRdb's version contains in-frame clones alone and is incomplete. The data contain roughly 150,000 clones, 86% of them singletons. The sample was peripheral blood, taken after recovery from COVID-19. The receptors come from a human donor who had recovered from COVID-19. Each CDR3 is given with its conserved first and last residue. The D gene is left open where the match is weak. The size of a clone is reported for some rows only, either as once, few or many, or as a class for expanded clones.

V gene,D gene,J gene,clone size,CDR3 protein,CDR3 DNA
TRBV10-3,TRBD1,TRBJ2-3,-,CAISDKGTGAITDTQYF,TGTGCCATCAGTGACAAAGGGACAGGGGCCATCACAGATACGCAGTATTTT
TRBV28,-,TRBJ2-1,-,CASSPTRVKQFF,TGTGCCAGCAGTCCCACTAGGGTCAAGCAGTTCTTC
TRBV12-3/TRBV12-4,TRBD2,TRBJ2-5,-,CASSVLARETQYF,TGTGCCAGCAGTGTACTAGCGCGGGAGACCCAGTACTTC
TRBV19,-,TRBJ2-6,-,CASSPGGANVLTF,TGTGCCAGTAGTCCCGGTGGGGCCAACGTCCTGACTTTC
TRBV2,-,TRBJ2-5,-,CASRWTVPETQYF,TGTGCCAGCAGGTGGACAGTGCCGGAGACCCAGTACTTC
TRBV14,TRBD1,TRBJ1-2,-,CASSPGQHYGYTF,TGTGCCAGCAGCCCGGGACAGCACTATGGCTACACCTTC
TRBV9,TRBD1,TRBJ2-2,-,CASSGDSLGGELFF,TGTGCCAGCAGCGGGGACAGTCTTGGGGGGGAGCTGTTTTTT
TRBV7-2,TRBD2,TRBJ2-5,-,CASSLGGLAYF,TGTGCCAGCAGCTTAGGGGGACTAGCTTACTTC
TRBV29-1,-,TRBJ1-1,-,CSVRQRLVNTEAFF,TGCAGCGTTAGACAAAGGTTAGTGAACACTGAAGCTTTCTTT
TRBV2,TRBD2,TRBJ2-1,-,CASRGTSGVGEQFF,TGTGCCAGCAGAGGGACTAGCGGGGTTGGTGAGCAGTTCTTC
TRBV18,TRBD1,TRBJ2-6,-,CASTPGTGGLGANVLTF,TGTGCCAGCACACCGGGGACAGGGGGCTTAGGGGCCAACGTCCTGACTTTC
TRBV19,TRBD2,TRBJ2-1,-,CASSTLVLAGFNEQFF,TGTGCCAGTAGTACCCTGGTACTAGCGGGGTTCAATGAGCAGTTCTTC
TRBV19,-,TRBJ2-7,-,CASSMSRDTRSEQYF,TGTGCCAGTAGTATGAGCAGAGATACGAGGTCTGAGCAGTACTTC
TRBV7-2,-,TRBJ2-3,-,CASSLRSFHTDTQYF,TGTGCCAGCAGCTTAAGGTCTTTCCATACAGATACGCAGTATTTT
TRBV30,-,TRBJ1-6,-,CAWSRKGRGSPLHF,TGTGCCTGGAGTCGAAAGGGAAGGGGTTCACCCCTCCACTTT
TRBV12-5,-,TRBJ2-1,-,CASGLVSFRDGGDSESQFF,TGTGCTAGTGGTTTGGTAAGCTTCCGAGACGGAGGAGACTCCGAATCGCAGTTCTTC
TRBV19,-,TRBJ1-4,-,CASSNRGTTNEKLFF,TGTGCCAGTAGTAACCGGGGAACGACTAATGAAAAACTGTTTTTT
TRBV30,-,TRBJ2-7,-,CAWSAPNKAGYEQYF,TGTGCCTGGAGTGCGCCGAATAAAGCAGGCTACGAGCAGTACTTC
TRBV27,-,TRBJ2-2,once,CASSFFSGTGELFF,TGTGCCAGCAGTTTCTTCTCGGGTACCGGGGAGCTGTTTTTT
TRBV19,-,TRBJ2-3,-,CASSIVLRDTQYF,TGTGCCAGTAGTATAGTCCTAAGAGATACGCAGTATTTT
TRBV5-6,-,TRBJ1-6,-,CASSLLVAEVSPLHF,TGTGCCAGCAGCTTGCTGGTGGCGGAGGTTTCACCCCTCCACTTT
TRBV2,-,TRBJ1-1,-,CASNFRTGPGNTEAFF,TGTGCCAGCAATTTTAGAACAGGGCCGGGGAACACTGAAGCTTTCTTT
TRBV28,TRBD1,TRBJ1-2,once,CASSSTGIYGYTF,TGTGCCAGCAGTTCGACAGGGATATATGGCTACACCTTC
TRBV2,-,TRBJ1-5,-,CASSANPAPISNQPQHF,TGTGCCAGCAGTGCTAACCCTGCCCCGATTAGCAATCAGCCCCAGCATTTT
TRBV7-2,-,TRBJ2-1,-,CASSLARGGSYNEQFF,TGTGCCAGCAGCTTAGCCCGGGGAGGTTCCTACAATGAGCAGTTCTTC
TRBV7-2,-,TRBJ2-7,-,CASSSRSEYEQYF,TGTGCCAGCAGCTCCCGATCTGAATACGAGCAGTACTTC
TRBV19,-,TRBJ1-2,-,CASSLGGNQANYGYTF,TGTGCCAGTAGCCTGGGGGGGAACCAAGCTAACTATGGCTACACCTTC
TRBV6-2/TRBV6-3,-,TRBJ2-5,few,CASSYLTGLETQYF,TGTGCCAGCAGTTATCTTACAGGGTTGGAGACCCAGTACTTC
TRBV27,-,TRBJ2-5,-,CASTPPSWELQETQYF,TGTGCCAGCACCCCCCCAAGCTGGGAACTACAAGAGACCCAGTACTTC
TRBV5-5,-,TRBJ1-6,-,CASSLNRDSPLHF,TGTGCCAGCAGCCTTAACAGGGACTCACCCCTCCACTTT
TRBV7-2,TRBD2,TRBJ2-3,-,CASSPRMIPGGASADTQYF,TGTGCCAGCAGCCCGAGGATGATTCCCGGGGGGGCATCGGCAGATACGCAGTATTTT
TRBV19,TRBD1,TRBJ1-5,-,CASSTYRDRYSNQPQHF,TGTGCCAGTAGTACATACCGGGACAGATATAGCAATCAGCCCCAGCATTTT
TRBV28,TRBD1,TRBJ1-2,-,CASRTLGQGEGYTF,TGTGCCAGCAGAACTCTGGGACAGGGAGAAGGCTACACCTTC
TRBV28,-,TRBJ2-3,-,CASSLRGVPDTQYF,TGTGCCAGCAGTCTTAGGGGGGTGCCAGATACGCAGTATTTT
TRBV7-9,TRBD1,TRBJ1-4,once,CASSKGTGANEKLFF,TGTGCCAGCAGCAAGGGGACAGGGGCTAATGAAAAACTGTTTTTT
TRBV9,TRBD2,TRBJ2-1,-,CASSVGLAGLYNEQFF,TGTGCCAGCAGCGTGGGACTAGCGGGCCTGTACAATGAGCAGTTCTTC
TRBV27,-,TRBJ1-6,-,CASSLQGSSPLHF,TGTGCCAGCAGTTTGCAGGGCTCGTCACCCCTCCACTTT
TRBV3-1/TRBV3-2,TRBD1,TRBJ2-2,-,CASSQPDRGAGELFF,TGTGCCAGCAGCCAACCCGACAGGGGGGCCGGGGAGCTGTTTTTT
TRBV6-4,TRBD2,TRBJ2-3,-,CASNRAGSCDTQYF,TGTGCCAGCAATCGAGCGGGGAGCTGTGATACGCAGTATTTT
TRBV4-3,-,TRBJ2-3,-,CASSHLSPRSGATDTQYF,TGCGCCAGCAGCCACCTTTCCCCCCGGTCCGGAGCTACAGATACGCAGTATTTT
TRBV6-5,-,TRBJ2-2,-,CASSYSGETGELFF,TGTGCCAGCAGTTATTCGGGAGAAACCGGGGAGCTGTTTTTT
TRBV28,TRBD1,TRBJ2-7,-,CASSFRDRVYEQYF,TGTGCCAGCAGTTTCAGGGACAGGGTCTACGAGCAGTACTTC
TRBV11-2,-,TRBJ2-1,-,CASSLRGSSYNEQFF,TGTGCCAGCAGCTTACGGGGGAGCTCCTACAATGAGCAGTTCTTC
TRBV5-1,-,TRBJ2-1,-,CASKVDISYNEQFF,TGCGCCAGCAAAGTGGACATATCCTACAATGAGCAGTTCTTC
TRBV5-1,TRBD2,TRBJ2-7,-,CASSPSGGAYEQYF,TGCGCCAGCAGCCCTAGCGGGGGGGCCTACGAGCAGTACTTC
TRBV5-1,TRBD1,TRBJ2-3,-,CASSVHRDRADTQYF,TGCGCCAGCAGCGTACATCGGGACAGGGCGGATACGCAGTATTTT
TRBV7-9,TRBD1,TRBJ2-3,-,CASSFDRGPHHTQYF,TGTGCCAGCAGCTTTGACAGGGGGCCTCACCATACGCAGTATTTT
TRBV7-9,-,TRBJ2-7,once,CASSTLGDTYEQYF,TGTGCCAGCAGCACGCTCGGGGACACCTACGAGCAGTACTTC
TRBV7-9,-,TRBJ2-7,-,CASSLGSLNYEQYF,TGTGCCAGCAGCTTAGGTAGTCTTAACTACGAGCAGTACTTC
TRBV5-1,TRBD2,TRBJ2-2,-,CASSFLTSGTGELFF,TGCGCCAGCAGCTTTCTCACTAGCGGGACCGGGGAGCTGTTTTTT
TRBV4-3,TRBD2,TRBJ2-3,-,CASASTSGGTDTQYF,TGCGCCAGCGCCAGCACTAGCGGGGGCACAGATACGCAGTATTTT
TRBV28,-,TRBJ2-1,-,CASSLESNEQFF,TGTGCCAGCAGTTTAGAAAGCAATGAGCAGTTCTTC